These T cell receptor beta chains were read from a single sample in a study of cytomegalovirus exposure and HLA in healthy donors. The table came from immunoSEQ multiplex PCR; TCRdb's copy has only in-frame clones and leaves some out. Found here are tens of thousands of clones, approximately 93% of them singletons; the top ten hold approximately 3.5%. Sequences were obtained from PBMCs. Every receptor here comes from a woman younger than 35 in good health and CMV-seropositive. CDR3s include the opening cysteine and the closing phenylalanine or tryptophan. The D gene is left open where the match is weak. The listing skips clone size in some rows; elsewhere it reads once, few, many or a size class.

-,-,TRBJ1-4,TRBV7-6,TGTGCCAGCAGCTTAGCTAGGACAGCTATGGAAAAACTGTTTTTT,CASSLARTAMEKLFF
-,-,TRBJ1-1,TRBV5-4,TGTGCCAGCAGCTCATCAGGGAAGGCCGCCGGACGGGCTTTCTTT,CASSSSGKAAGRAFF
TRBD1,-,TRBJ1-1,TRBV19,TGTGCCAGTAGTATAGAGAAGGACAGGGGGGTCGCTGAAGCTTTCTTT,CASSIEKDRGVAEAFF
-,-,TRBJ1-1,TRBV13,TGTGCCAGCAGCCCGACAATCAGTGGGAGCACTGAAGCTTTCTTT,CASSPTISGSTEAFF
-,-,TRBJ1-2,TRBV28,TGTGCCAGCAGTTTAATCGGGGGGATTAACTATGGCTACACCTTC,CASSLIGGINYGYTF
TRBD1,-,TRBJ1-1,TRBV29-1,TGCAGCGCTTCTACAGGGGGAAGCACTGAAGCTTTCTTT,CSASTGGSTEAFF
TRBD2,-,TRBJ2-7,TRBV28,TGTGCCACCCGACTAGCGGGAACCTACGAGCAGTACTTC,CATRLAGTYEQYF
-,-,TRBJ1-2,TRBV4-1,TGCGCCAGCAGCGACCGGGACATCAGAGGATATGGCTACACCTTC,CASSDRDIRGYGYTF
TRBD1,-,TRBJ2-7,TRBV19,TGTGCCAGTAGTATTGCAAGATCCGGGACAGGGAAGATTTCCTACGAGCAGTACTTC,CASSIARSGTGKISYEQYF
TRBD1,-,TRBJ2-5,TRBV29-1,TGCAGCGTTGTGGGACAGGGGTGGGAGACCCAGTACTTC,CSVVGQGWETQYF
TRBD2,-,TRBJ2-3,TRBV11-3,TGTGCCAGCAGCGGTGGGGCCGCGGGAGGGGGCACGCAGTATTTT,CASSGGAAGGGTQYF
TRBD1,-,TRBJ1-2,TRBV25-1,TGTGCCACGCGTCGGACAGGGTCAGATGGCTACACCTTC,CATRRTGSDGYTF
-,-,TRBJ1-3,TRBV4-2,TGTGCCAGCAGCCAAGTTTCTACAGGGTATTCTGGAAACACCATATATTTT,CASSQVSTGYSGNTIYF
TRBD1,-,TRBJ1-4,TRBV6-5,TGTGCCAGCAGTTATGGACAGGCTGAAAAACTGTTTTTT,CASSYGQAEKLFF
TRBD1,-,TRBJ1-5,TRBV6-1,TGTGCCAGCGACAGGGTATTCGATCAGCCCCAGCATTTT,CASDRVFDQPQHF
TRBD1,once,TRBJ1-3,TRBV7-2,TGTGCCAGCAGCTTAACGATGACAGGGCCAGGAAACACCATATATTTT,CASSLTMTGPGNTIYF
TRBD1,-,TRBJ2-7,TRBV28,TGTGCCAGCATCCCAGGGGGCGGGTACGAGCAGTACTTC,CASIPGGGYEQYF
-,-,TRBJ2-2,TRBV28,TGTGCCAGCCAACTCCTAGCAACCGGGGAGCTGTTTTTT,CASQLLATGELFF
TRBD2,once,TRBJ2-5,TRBV14,TGTGCCAGCAGCCTTGCGGGGGGAGGCGAGACCCAGTACTTC,CASSLAGGGETQYF
-,-,TRBJ1-5,TRBV28,TGTGCCAGCAGTTTCGGAGGGCCCCAGCATTTT,CASSFGGPQHF
-,once,TRBJ2-3,TRBV4-3,TGCGCCAGCAGCCACTATCTCCCCCCGGGAGATGGAGATACGCAGTATTTT,CASSHYLPPGDGDTQYF
TRBD1,-,TRBJ2-7,TRBV2,TGTGCCAGCAGTGAAGCAGACAGGGGGAACTACGAGCAGTACTTC,CASSEADRGNYEQYF
-,-,TRBJ2-7,TRBV28,TGTGCCAGCAGTCTACCGACAGTGAGGGAGCAGTACTTC,CASSLPTVREQYF
-,-,TRBJ2-5,TRBV11-3,TGTGCCAGCAGCATCCGGGACTCGGCCACCCGAAACTTC,CASSIRDSATRNF
-,once,TRBJ2-5,TRBV9,TGTGCCAGCAGCGTAGTTCCGGGGGAAACGGAGACCCAGTACTTC,CASSVVPGETETQYF
-,-,TRBJ1-4,TRBV27,TGTGCCAGCAGTAGGGAGACAGGAAGAGGGAATAATGAAAAACTGTTTTTT,CASSRETGRGNNEKLFF
TRBD1,-,TRBJ2-7,TRBV28,TGTGCCAGCAGTGGCCGGACAGGGAATTTCTACGAGCAGTACTTC,CASSGRTGNFYEQYF
TRBD1,-,TRBJ1-1,TRBV10-3,TGTGCCATCAGCGCCAGCGGCCCCCTACAGGGGTGGACTGAAGCTTTCTTT,CAISASGPLQGWTEAFF
TRBD1,once,TRBJ2-7,TRBV4-3,TGCGCCAGCAGCCATTCCGCGACAGGGGAGGCCTACGAGCAGTACTTC,CASSHSATGEAYEQYF
-,once,TRBJ2-2,TRBV28,TGTGCCAGCAGTGTCGGGACAACGCTCACCGGGGAGCTGTTTTTT,CASSVGTTLTGELFF
-,few,TRBJ1-3,TRBV7-2,TGTGCCAGCAGCCAACAGGTAGCTGGAAACACCATATATTTT,CASSQQVAGNTIYF
-,-,TRBJ2-1,TRBV10-3,TGTGCCATCAGTGAGGAGGATACCTACAATGAGCAGTTCTTC,CAISEEDTYNEQFF
-,-,TRBJ2-1,TRBV11-2,TGTGCCAGCAGCTTATTCAGGGCTAGGTACAATGAGCAGTTCTTC,CASSLFRARYNEQFF
TRBD2,-,TRBJ2-3,TRBV6-5,TGTGCCAGCAGTCGTCTAGCGGGAACAGATACGCAGTATTTT,CASSRLAGTDTQYF
-,-,TRBJ2-1,TRBV27,TGTGCCAGCAGACCCCCCACAGGGACGATTTACGAGCAGTTCTTC,CASRPPTGTIYEQFF
TRBD1,-,TRBJ1-1,TRBV2,TGTGCCAGCAGTGATGGACAGGGGGAGATCGAAGCTTTCTTT,CASSDGQGEIEAFF
TRBD2,-,TRBJ2-7,TRBV10-3,TGTGCCATCAGTGGAAGCGGGATGGGCTCCTACGAGCAGTACTTC,CAISGSGMGSYEQYF
TRBD2,-,TRBJ2-3,TRBV4-3,TGCGCCAGCAGCCAAGATCGGACTAGCGTAAGCACAGATACGCAGTATTTT,CASSQDRTSVSTDTQYF
-,-,TRBJ2-1,TRBV7-2,TGTGCCAGCAGCTTACGGGGGAACCAAGTATACAATGAGCAGTTCTTC,CASSLRGNQVYNEQFF
-,-,TRBJ2-3,TRBV2,TGTGCCAGCAGTGAACGGTCAGATACGCAGTATTTT,CASSERSDTQYF
TRBD1,-,TRBJ1-1,TRBV7-3,TGTGCCAGCAGCATAAGACAGGGGGCCGAAGCTTTCTTT,CASSIRQGAEAFF
-,once,TRBJ2-7,TRBV6-5,TGTGCCAGCAGTTACTCGAAGTCTAGGGAGCAGTACTTC,CASSYSKSREQYF
-,-,TRBJ2-1,TRBV10-3,TGTGCCACCCAGGAGGGCGAGATCAATGAGCAGTTCTTC,CATQEGEINEQFF
-,once,TRBJ1-6,TRBV9,TGTGCCAGCAGCGTAGGAGACAGCTCCTATAATTCACCCCTCCACTTT,CASSVGDSSYNSPLHF
TRBD1,-,TRBJ1-1,TRBV4-3,TGCGCCAGCAGCCATTTGGGACAGGGGAACACTGAAGCTTTCTTT,CASSHLGQGNTEAFF
TRBD1,-,TRBJ2-3,TRBV11-3,TGTGCCAGCAGCCGAGGGACAGGGGGTTGGACAGATACGCAGTATTTT,CASSRGTGGWTDTQYF
-,-,TRBJ2-7,TRBV11-2,TGTGCCAGCGAATATCTAAAGAGACAGAGCTCCTACGAGCAGTACTTC,CASEYLKRQSSYEQYF
TRBD1,-,TRBJ2-7,TRBV5-1,TGCGCCAGCAGCCCCTCCGGGACAGGGGGCGACGAGCAGTACTTC,CASSPSGTGGDEQYF
TRBD1,-,TRBJ1-1,TRBV18,TGTGCCAGCTCACCACGAAAAACTACAGGGGGCACTGAAGCTTTCTTT,CASSPRKTTGGTEAFF
TRBD2,-,TRBJ2-1,TRBV9,TGTGCCAGCAGCGTAGTTTCTAGCGGGGGGGATGAGCAGTTCTTC,CASSVVSSGGDEQFF
-,-,TRBJ2-1,TRBV19,TGTGCCAGTAGTACCACAGGGTCTAGCAATGAGCAGTTCTTC,CASSTTGSSNEQFF
TRBD2,-,TRBJ2-1,TRBV2,TGTGCCAGCAGAGAGGGGACTAGCGACTACAATGAGCAGTTCTTC,CASREGTSDYNEQFF
-,-,TRBJ1-4,TRBV15,TGTGCCACCAGCAGTTCCGCCAGGGCTGAAAAACTGTTTTTT,CATSSSARAEKLFF